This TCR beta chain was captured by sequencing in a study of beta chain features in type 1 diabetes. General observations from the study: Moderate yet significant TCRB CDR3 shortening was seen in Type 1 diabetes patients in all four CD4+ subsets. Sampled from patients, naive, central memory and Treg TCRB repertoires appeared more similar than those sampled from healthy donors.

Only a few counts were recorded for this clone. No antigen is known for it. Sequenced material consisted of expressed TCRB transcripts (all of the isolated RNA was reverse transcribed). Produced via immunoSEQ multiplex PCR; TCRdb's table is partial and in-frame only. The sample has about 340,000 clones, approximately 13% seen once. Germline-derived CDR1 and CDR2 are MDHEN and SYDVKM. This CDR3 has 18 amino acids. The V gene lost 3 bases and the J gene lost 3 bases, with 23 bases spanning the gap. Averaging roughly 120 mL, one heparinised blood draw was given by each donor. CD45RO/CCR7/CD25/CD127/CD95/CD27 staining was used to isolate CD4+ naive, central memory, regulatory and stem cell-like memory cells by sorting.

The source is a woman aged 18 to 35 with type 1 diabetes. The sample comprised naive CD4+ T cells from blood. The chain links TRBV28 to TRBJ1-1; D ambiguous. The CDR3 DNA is TGTGCCAGCAGTTTGGGTTTTTTGTTGCCTCGGGGAGACACTGAAGCTTTCTTT. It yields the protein CASSLGFLLPRGDTEAFF.